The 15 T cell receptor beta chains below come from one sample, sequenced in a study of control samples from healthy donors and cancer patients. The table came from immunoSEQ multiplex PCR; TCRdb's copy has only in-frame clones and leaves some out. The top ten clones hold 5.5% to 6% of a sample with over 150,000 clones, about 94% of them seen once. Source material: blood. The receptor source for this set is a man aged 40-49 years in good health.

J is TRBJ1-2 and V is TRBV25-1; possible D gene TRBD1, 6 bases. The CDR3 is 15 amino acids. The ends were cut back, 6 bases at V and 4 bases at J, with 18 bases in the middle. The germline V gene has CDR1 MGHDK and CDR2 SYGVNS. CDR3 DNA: TGTGCCAGCAGCCAACCAGGGGCGGGAGGCTATGGCTACACCTTC. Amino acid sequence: CASSQPGAGGYGYTF.

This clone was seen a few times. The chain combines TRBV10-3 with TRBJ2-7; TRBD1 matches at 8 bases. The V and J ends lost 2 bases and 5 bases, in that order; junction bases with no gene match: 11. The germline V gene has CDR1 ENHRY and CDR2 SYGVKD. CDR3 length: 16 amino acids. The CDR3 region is CAISEPSGQGAHEQYF. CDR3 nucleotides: TGTGCCATCAGTGAGCCCTCCGGACAGGGCGCCCACGAGCAGTACTTC.

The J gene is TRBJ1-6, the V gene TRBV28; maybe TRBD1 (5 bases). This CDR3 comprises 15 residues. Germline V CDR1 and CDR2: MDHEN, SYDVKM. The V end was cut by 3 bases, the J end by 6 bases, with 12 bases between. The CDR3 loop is CASSLPGRANSPLHF. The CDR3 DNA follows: TGTGCCAGCAGTTTGCCAGGGCGGGCTAATTCACCCCTCCACTTT.

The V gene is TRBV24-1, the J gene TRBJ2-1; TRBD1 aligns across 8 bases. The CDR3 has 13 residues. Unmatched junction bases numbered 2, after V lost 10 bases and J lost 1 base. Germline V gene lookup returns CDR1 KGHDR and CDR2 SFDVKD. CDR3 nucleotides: TGTGCCACGGGGGACAGGTCCTACAATGAGCAGTTCTTC. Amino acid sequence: CATGDRSYNEQFF.

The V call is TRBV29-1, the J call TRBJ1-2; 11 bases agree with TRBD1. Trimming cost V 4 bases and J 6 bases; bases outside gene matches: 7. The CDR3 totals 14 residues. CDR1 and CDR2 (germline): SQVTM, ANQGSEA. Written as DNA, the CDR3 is TGCAGCGTTGGGACAGGGGGCGTATTTGATGGCTACACCTTC. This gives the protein CSVGTGGVFDGYTF.

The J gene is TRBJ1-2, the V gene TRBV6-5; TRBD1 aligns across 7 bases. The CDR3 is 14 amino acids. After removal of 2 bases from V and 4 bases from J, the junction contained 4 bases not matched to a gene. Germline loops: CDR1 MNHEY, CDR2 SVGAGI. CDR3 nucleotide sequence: TGTGCCAGCAGTTACAGGGGGCAAGGCTATGGCTACACCTTC. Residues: CASSYRGQGYGYTF.

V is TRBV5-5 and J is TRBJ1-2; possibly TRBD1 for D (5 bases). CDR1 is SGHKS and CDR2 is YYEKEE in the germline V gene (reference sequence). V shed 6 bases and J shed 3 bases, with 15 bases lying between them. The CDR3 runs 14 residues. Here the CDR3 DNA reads TGTGCCAGCACCACTCGACAGACACACTATGGCTACACCTTC. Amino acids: CASTTRQTHYGYTF.

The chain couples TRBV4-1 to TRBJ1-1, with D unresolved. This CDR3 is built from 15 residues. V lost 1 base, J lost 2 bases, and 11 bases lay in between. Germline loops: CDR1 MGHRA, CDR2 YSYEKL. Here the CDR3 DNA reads TGCGCCAGCAGCCAAGTGGACGGGATAAACACTGAAGCTTTCTTT. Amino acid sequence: CASSQVDGINTEAFF.

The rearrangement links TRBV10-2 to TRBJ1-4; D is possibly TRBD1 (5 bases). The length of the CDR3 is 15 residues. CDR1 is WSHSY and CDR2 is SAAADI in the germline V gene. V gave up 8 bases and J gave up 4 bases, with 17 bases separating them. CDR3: CASSDASGGNEKLFF. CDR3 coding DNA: TGCGCCAGCTCCGACGCCTCTGGGGGTAATGAAAAACTGTTTTTT.

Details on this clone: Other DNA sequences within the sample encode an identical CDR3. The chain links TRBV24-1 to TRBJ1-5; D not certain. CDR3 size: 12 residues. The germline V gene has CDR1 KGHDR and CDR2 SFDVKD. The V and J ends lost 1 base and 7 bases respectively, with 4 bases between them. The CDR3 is CATSDLGQPQHF. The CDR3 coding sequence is TGTGCCACCAGTGATTTAGGGCAGCCCCAGCATTTT.

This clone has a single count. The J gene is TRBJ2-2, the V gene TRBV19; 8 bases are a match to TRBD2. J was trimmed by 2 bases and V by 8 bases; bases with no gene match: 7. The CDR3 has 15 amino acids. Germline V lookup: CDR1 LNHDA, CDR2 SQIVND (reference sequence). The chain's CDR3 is CASGGLAGNTGELFF. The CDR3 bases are TGTGCCAGTGGTGGCCTAGCGGGTAACACCGGGGAGCTGTTTTTT.

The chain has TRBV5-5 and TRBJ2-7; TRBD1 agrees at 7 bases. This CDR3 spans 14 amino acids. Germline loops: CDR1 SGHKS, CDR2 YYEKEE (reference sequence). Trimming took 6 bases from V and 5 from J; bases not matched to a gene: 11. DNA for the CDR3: TGTGCCAGCATCGATCCGGGACAGTCAAACGAGCAGTACTTC. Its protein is CASIDPGQSNEQYF.

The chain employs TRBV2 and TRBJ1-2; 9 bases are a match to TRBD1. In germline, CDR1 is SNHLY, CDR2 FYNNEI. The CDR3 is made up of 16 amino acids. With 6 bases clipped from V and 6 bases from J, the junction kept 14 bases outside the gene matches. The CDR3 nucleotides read TGTGCCAGCAGGCTACAGGGGGCGTCCCGTTTTGATGGCTACACCTTC. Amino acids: CASRLQGASRFDGYTF. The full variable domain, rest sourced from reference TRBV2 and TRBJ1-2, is EPEVTQTPSHQVTQMGQEVILRCVPISNHLYFYWYRQILGQKVEFLVSFYNNEISEKSEIFDDQFSVERPDGSNFTLKIRSTKLEDSAMYFCASRLQGASRFDGYTFGSGTRLTVV.

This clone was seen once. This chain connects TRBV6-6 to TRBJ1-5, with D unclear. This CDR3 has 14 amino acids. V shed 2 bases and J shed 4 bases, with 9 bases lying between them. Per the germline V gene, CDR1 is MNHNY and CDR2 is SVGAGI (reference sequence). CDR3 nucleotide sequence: TGTGCCAGCAGTTACCCGGGATTTAATCAGCCCCAGCATTTT. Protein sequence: CASSYPGFNQPQHF.

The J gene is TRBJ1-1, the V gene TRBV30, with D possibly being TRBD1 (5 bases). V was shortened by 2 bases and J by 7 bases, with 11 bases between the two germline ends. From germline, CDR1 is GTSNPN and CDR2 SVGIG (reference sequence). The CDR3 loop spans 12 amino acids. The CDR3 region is CAWSFQGSEAFF. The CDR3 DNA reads TGTGCCTGGAGTTTCCAGGGTAGTGAAGCTTTCTTT. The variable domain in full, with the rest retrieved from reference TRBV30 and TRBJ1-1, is SQTIHQWPATLVQPVGSPLSLECTVEGTSNPNLYWYRQAAGRGLQLLFYSVGIGQISSEVPQNLSASRPQDRQFILSSKKLLLSDSGFYLCAWSFQGSEAFFGQGTRLTVV.